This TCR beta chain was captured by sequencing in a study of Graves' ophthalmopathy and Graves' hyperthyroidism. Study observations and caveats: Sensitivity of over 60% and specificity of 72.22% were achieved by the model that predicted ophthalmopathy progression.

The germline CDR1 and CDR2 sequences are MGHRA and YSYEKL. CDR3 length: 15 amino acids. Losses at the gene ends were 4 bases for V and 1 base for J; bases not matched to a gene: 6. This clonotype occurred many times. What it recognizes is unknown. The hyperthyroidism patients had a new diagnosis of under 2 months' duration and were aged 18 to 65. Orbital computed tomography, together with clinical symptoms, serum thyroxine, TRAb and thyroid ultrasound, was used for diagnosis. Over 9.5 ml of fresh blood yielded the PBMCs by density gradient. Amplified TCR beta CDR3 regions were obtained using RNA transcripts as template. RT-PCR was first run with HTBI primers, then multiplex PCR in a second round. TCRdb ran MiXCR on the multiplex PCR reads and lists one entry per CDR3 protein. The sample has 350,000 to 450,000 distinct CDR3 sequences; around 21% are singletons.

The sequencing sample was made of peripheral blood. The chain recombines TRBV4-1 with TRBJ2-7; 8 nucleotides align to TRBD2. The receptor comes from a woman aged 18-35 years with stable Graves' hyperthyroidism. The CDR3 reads CASSLSTSVSYEQYF. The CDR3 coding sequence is TGCGCCAGCAGCCTTTCGACTAGCGTTTCCTACGAGCAGTACTTC.